This entry concerns a single T cell receptor beta chain. Its antigen is unknown. Both 60 Vbeta primers and 13 Jbeta primers went into the PCR. In the authors' workflow: Counted up in a later analysis, unique TCR beta chains came to about 80 million, with around 10 million shared. Method: immunoSEQ multiplex PCR; TCRdb's copy keeps in-frame clones and lacks some. The V and J calls and clone size come from that table; D and trimming were worked out from the DNA. The sample has over 150,000 clones, about 80% seen once. The sample is drawn from a study of cytomegalovirus exposure and HLA in healthy donors. Study-level results: In a later analysis, donors in an Asian-associated ancestry cluster reportedly had fewer N-insertions in productive TCRs than the cohort mean.

This TCR was recovered from a man aged 25 to 45 in good health and CMV-seronegative. Sequenced material: PBMCs.

CDR3 nucleotide sequence: TGTGCCAGCAGTGAAGCGTACCGGCCGGGACAGGGCTCCTCTGGGGCCAACGTCCTGACTTTC. As protein: CASSEAYRPGQGSSGANVLTF. The rearrangement joins TRBV6-1 to TRBJ2-6; 9 bases agree with TRBD1. J was trimmed by 0 bases and V by 0 bases; bases with no gene match: 12. This CDR3 has 21 amino acids. CDR1 and CDR2 (germline): MNHNS, SASEGT.